The present T cell receptor (beta chain) was sequenced within a study of blood T cell repertoires in COVID-19. Overall study: Italy, Spain and the United States were the sources of the convalescent and acute COVID-19 samples. T cells, B-cell-depleted T cells, or PBMCs supplied cDNA or gDNA.

Per the original methods: Nucleated cell number was recorded as an estimate derived from reference gene primer amplification. Some clones are missing from TCRdb's copy, which holds only in-frame ones; the method was immunoSEQ multiplex PCR. Clonal size and the V and J genes are those of that table, whereas D and trimming came from the DNA. This table has 130,000 to 150,000 clones, about 80% appearing once. Trimming cost V 3 bases and J 6 bases, with 9 bases left between them. The CDR3 runs 13 residues. Looked up from germline, CDR1 is SGHNT and CDR2 is YYREEE (reference sequence). The TCR originated in a man in his 70s who had recovered from COVID-19. The chain couples TRBV5-4 to TRBJ2-2; a weak D match, TRBD1 (6 bases). The sequenced material came from peripheral blood. CDR3 nucleotides: TGTGCCAGCAGCTCAGGGGTCGCCGGGGAGCTGTTTTTT. This translates into CASSSGVAGELFF. Filled out from reference TRBV5-4 and TRBJ2-2, the complete variable domain reads ETGVTQSPTHLIKTRGQQVTLRCSSQSGHNTVSWYQQALGQGPQFIFQYYREEENGRGNFPPRFSGLQFPNYSSELNVNALELDDSALYLCASSSGVAGELFFGEGSRLTVL.